These 31 T cell receptor beta chains came from one sample sequenced in a study of beta chain features in type 1 diabetes. As every portion of the isolated RNA was reverse transcribed, the sequencing read expressed TCRB transcripts. Data came from immunoSEQ multiplex PCR; TCRdb stores just in-frame clones and leaves some out. This table holds under 950,000 clones, around a sixth found once. The sequencing input was naive CD4+ T cells from blood. These receptors were collected from a woman under 30 in good health.

This clone was seen more than once but under ten times. This chain connects TRBV28 to TRBJ2-5, with D maybe TRBD2 (5 bases). Per germline, CDR1 MDHEN and CDR2 SYDVKM. The CDR3 covers 11 residues. With 10 bases removed from V and 2 bases from J, the gap between germline ends came to 8 bases. DNA for the CDR3: TGTGCCACCTGGACTCAAGAGACCCAGTACTTC. Translating gives CATWTQETQYF. Variable domain in full (rest from reference TRBV28 and TRBJ2-5): DVKVTQSSRYLVKRTGEKVFLECVQDMDHENMFWYRQDPGLGLRLIYFSYDVKMKEKGDIPEGYSVSREKKERFSLILESASTNQTSMYLCATWTQETQYFGPGTRLLVL.

J is TRBJ2-5 and V is TRBV10-3, with unresolved D. CDR1 is ENHRY, CDR2 SYGVKD, per germline. The CDR3 extends over 15 amino acids. The V end lost 0 bases, the J end lost 0 bases, and 8 bases lay between the germline ends. As DNA, the CDR3 is TGTGCCATCAGTGAGTCGAGATCGAACCAAGAGACCCAGTACTTC. Protein product: CAISESRSNQETQYF.

The gene calls are TRBV18 and TRBJ1-5; possibly TRBD1 for D (6 bases). V was clipped by 3 bases and J by 5 bases, with 20 bases between them. Germline V gene data show CDR1 as KGHSH and CDR2 as LQKENI. The length of the CDR3 is 17 residues. CDR3 bases: TGTGCCAGCTCACCGGGTCTTTTTACAGGGAACGATCAGCCCCAGCATTTT. Its translation is CASSPGLFTGNDQPQHF.

This clone was picked up a small number of times. V usage is TRBV5-1 and J usage is TRBJ1-3; D unclear. Per germline, CDR1 SGHRS and CDR2 YFSETQ. There are 14 residues in the CDR3. The V end lost 4 bases, the J end lost 1 base, and 9 bases lay between the germline ends. The CDR3 is CASSPPGSGNTIYF. The CDR3 nucleotides read TGCGCCAGCAGCCCACCCGGATCTGGAAACACCATATATTTT.

This clone has only a few counts. The J gene is TRBJ2-1, the V gene TRBV6-6; TRBD2 is a possible D gene (6 bases). V lost 5 bases and J 5 bases, leaving 13 bases between the germline ends. Germline CDR1 and CDR2: MNHNY and SVGAGI (reference sequence). The CDR3 extends over 14 amino acids. Here the CDR3 reads CASSRQLANNEQFF. The CDR3 nucleotides are TGTGCCAGCAGTCGCCAACTAGCCAACAATGAGCAGTTCTTC.

The J gene is TRBJ2-7, the V gene TRBV6-5; a possible D gene is TRBD2 (7 bases). The germline V gene encodes CDR1 MNHEY and CDR2 SVGAGI. The V end lost 1 base, the J end lost 4 bases, and 14 bases lay between the germline ends. This CDR3 has 15 amino acids. CDR3 coding DNA: TGTGCCAGCAGTTACTACGCGGGGGCGCGGTACGAGCAGTACTTC. Translated: CASSYYAGARYEQYF.

This clone was seen a handful of times. The same CDR3 is also encoded by other DNA sequences in this sample. The rearrangement uses TRBV18 and TRBJ2-5; D is ambiguous. This CDR3 is built from 13 residues. The germline V gene encodes CDR1 KGHSH and CDR2 LQKENI. The germline V and J ends were trimmed by 0 bases and 1 base, with 3 bases remaining between them. The CDR3, as DNA: TGTGCCAGCTCACCACCCAGCCAAGAGACCCAGTACTTC. Protein: CASSPPSQETQYF.

This clone was seen only a few times. The chain combines TRBV2 with TRBJ2-3; D perhaps matches TRBD2 (7 bases). This CDR3 has 14 amino acids. Germline CDR1 reads SNHLY; CDR2 reads FYNNEI. Trimming took 6 bases from V and 0 from J, leaving 10 bases between them. The CDR3 DNA sequence: TGTGCCAGCAGGAGGGGGGGCAGCACAGATACGCAGTATTTT. It encodes CASRRGGSTDTQYF.

The gene calls are TRBV6-6 and TRBJ2-7, with D uncertain. CDR3 size: 12 residues. V gave up 7 bases and J gave up 2 bases, with 9 bases separating them. The V gene's germline CDR1 is MNHNY and CDR2 SVGAGI (reference sequence). CDR3 protein: CASTTTPYEQYF. DNA for the CDR3: TGTGCCAGCACCACGACCCCCTACGAGCAGTACTTC.

This clone was picked up a small number of times. The gene calls are TRBV7-8 and TRBJ1-1; 7 bases are shared with TRBD1. J lost 3 bases, V lost 6 bases, and 7 bases had no gene match. The V gene's germline CDR1 is SGHVS and CDR2 FQNEAQ. This CDR3 comprises 14 residues. The CDR3 DNA reads as TGTGCCAGCAGGATGACAGGGTGGGACACTGAAGCTTTCTTT. This sequence encodes CASRMTGWDTEAFF.

This clone was counted between two and nine times. The chain links TRBV28 to TRBJ1-2, with a tentative D call TRBD1 (6 bases). Germline-derived CDR1 and CDR2 are MDHEN and SYDVKM. This CDR3 contains 15 residues. V lost 2 bases and J lost 5, with 15 bases in between. CDR3: CASSLGGRGVYGYTF. The CDR3 DNA sequence: TGTGCCAGCAGTTTAGGAGGCAGGGGTGTATATGGCTACACCTTC.

The rearrangement joins TRBV7-2 to TRBJ2-7; 12 bases align to TRBD2. The CDR3 runs 17 residues. V shed 6 bases, J shed 0 bases, and the junction held 9 bases outside the gene matches. Germline CDR1 is SGHTA and CDR2 is FQGNSA. CDR3 sequence reads: CASSSGTSGYSSYEQYF. CDR3 sequence (DNA): TGTGCCAGCAGTTCCGGGACTAGCGGGTATAGCTCCTACGAGCAGTACTTC.

This clone came up a few times. V gene TRBV15 combines with J gene TRBJ2-3, with TRBD1 as a possible D gene (5 bases). Trimming left V 1 base short and J 4 bases short, with 12 bases between. Per the germline V gene, CDR1 is LNHNV and CDR2 is YYDKDF (reference sequence). The CDR3 extends over 15 amino acids. DNA for the CDR3: TGTGCCACCAGCAGAGGGGGCGCAGGGTCAGATACGCAGTATTTT. Protein product: CATSRGGAGSDTQYF.

The J gene is TRBJ2-5, the V gene TRBV2, with TRBD1 as a possible D gene (8 bases). The CDR3 contains 15 residues. V dropped 0 bases and J dropped 5 bases, with 13 bases sitting between them. CDR1 SNHLY and CDR2 FYNNEI come from the germline V gene. The CDR3 protein is CASSEATGGEETQYF. CDR3 in DNA: TGTGCCAGCAGTGAAGCAACAGGGGGGGAGGAGACCCAGTACTTC.

The chain carries TRBV5-4 and TRBJ2-5; a weak D match, TRBD2 (5 bases). Germline V gene sequence: CDR1 SGHNT, CDR2 YYREEE (reference sequence). The CDR3 length is 13 residues. V lost 2 bases and J lost 2, with 7 bases in between. DNA of the CDR3: TGTGCCAGCAGCTTCAGGAGGCAAGAGACCCAGTACTTC. It translates to CASSFRRQETQYF.

The chain uses TRBV7-9 and TRBJ1-4, with 9 bases matching TRBD1. V was clipped by 5 bases and J by 8 bases; unmatched bases: 6. CDR1 and CDR2 (germline): SEHNR, FQNEAQ (reference sequence). CDR3 length: 14 residues. CDR3 coding DNA: TGTGCCAGCAGCCGCGGACAGGGGAGGGAAAAACTGTTTTTT. The encoded protein is CASSRGQGREKLFF.

There are a few counts of this clone. The chain employs TRBV18 and TRBJ2-5; possible D gene TRBD1, 6 bases. V lost 8 bases and J lost 2, with 18 bases in between. The CDR3 covers 15 residues. Germline CDR1 reads KGHSH; CDR2 reads LQKENI. For the CDR3, the DNA is TGTGCCAGCACCCCTCGACAGGCGAATCAAGAGACCCAGTACTTC. This encodes CASTPRQANQETQYF.

This clone was seen repeatedly, ten times or more. The chain carries TRBV4-3 and TRBJ2-1; D call uncertain. In germline, CDR1 is LGHNA, CDR2 YSLEER. This CDR3 is 15 amino acids long. V lost 3 bases and J lost 5, with 14 bases in between. In DNA form, the CDR3 reads TGCGCCAGCAGCCACGCCGAACGTCCGAACAATGAGCAGTTCTTC. It codes for CASSHAERPNNEQFF.

This chain joins TRBV7-2 and TRBJ2-7; a possible D gene is TRBD2 (7 bases). Per the germline V gene, CDR1 is SGHTA and CDR2 is FQGNSA. CDR3 size: 14 residues. Trimming took 5 bases from V and 4 from J, leaving 15 bases between them. CDR3 sequence reads: CASSPVGGPYEQYF. The CDR3 bases are TGTGCCAGCAGCCCCGTGGGGGGGCCGTACGAGCAGTACTTC.

This clone was picked up a small number of times. CDR3 sequence: CASSLVENEQFF. CDR3 DNA sequence: TGTGCCAGCAGCTTGGTGGAGAATGAGCAGTTCTTC. The chain carries TRBV5-4 and TRBJ2-1; D not resolved. The V end was cut by 0 bases, the J end by 7 bases, with 5 bases between. CDR1 and CDR2 from the germline V gene are SGHNT and YYREEE (reference sequence). This CDR3 region has 12 residues. The full variable domain, its missing parts supplied by reference TRBV5-4 and TRBJ2-1, is ETGVTQSPTHLIKTRGQQVTLRCSSQSGHNTVSWYQQALGQGPQFIFQYYREEENGRGNFPPRFSGLQFPNYSSELNVNALELDDSALYLCASSLVENEQFFGPGTRLTVL.

There are a few counts of this clone. The rearrangement joins TRBV7-8 to TRBJ2-1, with 8 nucleotides matching TRBD2. The CDR3 runs 14 residues. V gave up 3 bases and J gave up 4 bases; unmatched junction bases: 2. CDR1 and CDR2 (germline): SGHVS, FQNEAQ. DNA of the CDR3: TGTGCCAGCAGCTTTCCGGGAGGGTACAATGAGCAGTTCTTC. Its translation is CASSFPGGYNEQFF.

The V and J genes are TRBV9 and TRBJ2-7; TRBD1 might be the D (6 bases). The CDR3 length is 14 residues. Trimming stripped 2 bases from V and 0 bases from J, with 9 bases between. Germline CDR1 reads SGDLS; CDR2 reads YYNGEE. CDR3 nucleotide sequence: TGTGCCAGCAGCGTTAAGGGGGACTCCTACGAGCAGTACTTC. Residues: CASSVKGDSYEQYF.

The chain employs TRBV11-2 and TRBJ2-2, with D possibly matching TRBD2 (6 bases). V was trimmed by 5 bases and J by 1 base, leaving 20 bases between them. In germline, CDR1 is SGHAT, CDR2 FQNNGV. The CDR3 contains 18 residues. The CDR3 is CASSAIRRSGRNTGELFF. The CDR3 DNA is TGTGCCAGCAGCGCTATAAGGCGGAGCGGGCGGAACACCGGGGAGCTGTTTTTT. The whole variable domain, remainder taken from reference TRBV11-2 and TRBJ2-2, is EAGVAQSPRYKIIEKRQSVAFWCNPISGHATLYWYQQILGQGPKLLIQFQNNGVVDDSQLPKDRFSAERLKGVDSTLKIQPAKLEDSAVYLCASSAIRRSGRNTGELFFGEGSRLTVL.

The genes are TRBV18 and TRBJ1-5, with D unresolved. The CDR3 consists of 13 residues. Trimming took off 1 base at V and 5 bases at J, with 6 bases between the two ends. From germline, CDR1 is KGHSH and CDR2 LQKENI. CDR3 sequence: CASSPHGDQPQHF. DNA for the CDR3: TGTGCCAGCTCACCACATGGGGATCAGCCCCAGCATTTT.

The gene calls are TRBV2 and TRBJ1-5, with 9 bases fitting TRBD1. The germline gives CDR1 SNHLY, CDR2 FYNNEI. V trimming: 1 base; J trimming: 6 bases; junction bases outside the gene matches: 1. The CDR3 extends over 14 amino acids. The CDR3 DNA reads TGTGCCAGCAGTGAAGACAGGGGGCTTCAGCCCCAGCATTTT. Its translation: CASSEDRGLQPQHF.

The chain carries TRBV7-2 and TRBJ2-3; D uncertain. The CDR3 sequence is 15 residues long. Per the germline V gene, CDR1 is SGHTA and CDR2 is FQGNSA. V lost 5 bases, J lost 1 base, and 13 bases lay in between. The CDR3 spells CASSALISGTDTQYF. CDR3 nucleotide sequence: TGTGCCAGCAGCGCGCTAATCTCGGGCACAGATACGCAGTATTTT. Full variable domain (rest looked up from reference TRBV7-2 and TRBJ2-3): GAGVSQSPSNKVTEKGKDVELRCDPISGHTALYWYRQSLGQGLEFLIYFQGNSAPDKSGLPSDRFSAERTGGSVSTLTIQRTQQEDSAVYLCASSALISGTDTQYFGPGTRLTVL.

This clone was counted only a few times. The V call is TRBV5-6, the J call TRBJ2-1; D gene ambiguous. Trimming took off 7 bases at V and 10 bases at J, with 15 bases between the two ends. The CDR3 has 12 residues. Germline CDR1 SGHDT, CDR2 YYEEEE. The CDR3 DNA reads as TGTGCCAGCTCGAGCCTACCCCGGGAGCAGTTCTTC. The encoded protein is CASSSLPREQFF.

This chain links TRBV5-6 with TRBJ2-7; D not resolved. The germline V gene has CDR1 SGHDT and CDR2 YYEEEE. This CDR3 has 14 residues. V lost 0 bases, J lost 3 bases, and 10 bases lay in between. The CDR3 here is CASSLGARVYEQYF. In DNA, the CDR3 is TGTGCCAGCAGCTTGGGCGCACGAGTCTACGAGCAGTACTTC.

This clone has more than one count but fewer than ten. The CDR3 spells CASSLEIRGSGNTIYF. As DNA, the CDR3 is TGTGCCAGCAGCTTAGAGATACGGGGCTCTGGAAACACCATATATTTT. The gene calls are TRBV11-2 and TRBJ1-3; D unclear. The germline CDR1 and CDR2 sequences are SGHAT and FQNNGV. V gave up 0 bases and J gave up 0 bases, with 9 bases separating them. The CDR3 consists of 16 residues.

Here the CDR3 DNA reads TGTGCCAGCGGCCCCCCAGGCGGGGAGCTGTTTTTT. This encodes CASGPPGGELFF. V gene TRBV6-1 combines with J gene TRBJ2-2; D gene unclear. The CDR3 loop spans 12 amino acids. Per the germline V gene, CDR1 is MNHNS and CDR2 is SASEGT. V was trimmed by 8 bases and J by 7 bases, leaving 11 bases between them.

V gene TRBV19 combines with J gene TRBJ2-1, with a tentative D call TRBD2 (5 bases). Trimming removed 7 bases at V and 0 bases at J, with 22 bases between. Germline loops: CDR1 LNHDA, CDR2 SQIVND (reference sequence). CDR3 length: 18 residues. CDR3 region: CASTPRPLSGFSYNEQFF. The CDR3 nucleotides are TGTGCCAGTACCCCCCGGCCCCTGTCGGGGTTCTCCTACAATGAGCAGTTCTTC.